This T cell receptor beta chain was observed in a study of shared clonotypes between healthy human individuals. Profiling relied on immunoSEQ multiplex PCR, and the TCRdb table lists in-frame clones only, not all of them. Here the sample spans millions of clones, about 92% being singletons. The CDR3 runs 17 residues. Germline loops: CDR1 LGHNA, CDR2 YSLEER. V lost 4 bases to trimming and J lost 5 bases, with 23 bases between them. The TCR sequence derives from a man between 18 and 35 years old in good health. Some clones in this sample may be carry-over from other donors' samples. V is TRBV4-3 and J is TRBJ1-2; D not certain. Sequencing was done on a sample of naive CD4+ T cells from PBMCs. The subset denotes: CD45RA+ positively selected. The CDR3, as DNA: TGCGCCAGCAGCCCAGCAGTCAGAGGGTTGGGCCAATATGGCTACACCTTC. Its translation: CASSPAVRGLGQYGYTF.